The sequence of this TCR beta chain was determined in a study of shared clonotypes between healthy human individuals. Germline-derived CDR1 and CDR2 are SGDLS and YYNGEE. Trimming left V 4 bases short and J 0 bases short, with 14 bases between. The CDR3 is 17 amino acids. Findings and caveats of the study: The study generally estimated greater richness for naive than memory subsets.

Regarding this clone: Its antigen is undetermined.

Sorted subsets were amplified in replicate PCRs using 150 to 250 ng DNA, around 30,000 T cell genomes. The authors' processing: ImmunoSEQ yielded junction-only sequences lacking quality scores, so filtering differed. Profiling relied on immunoSEQ multiplex PCR, and the TCRdb table lists in-frame clones only, not all of them. That table is the source of V, J and clone size, and D and trimming were worked out from the DNA. The table records about 2 million clones, 85% to 95% of them present only once. J is TRBJ2-6 and V is TRBV9; D is possibly TRBD1 (6 bases). Input material: naive CD4+ T cells sorted from blood. Noted subset: CD45RA+ positively selected. The TCR comes from a man between 18 and 35 years old in good health. The CDR3 protein is CASSLMGASSGANVLTF. CDR3 nucleotides: TGTGCCAGCAGCCTGATGGGGGCGAGCTCTGGGGCCAACGTCCTGACTTTC.